This T cell receptor (beta chain) derives from a study of response to subunit inactivated influenza vaccine. In germline, CDR1 is SEHNR, CDR2 FQNEAQ (reference sequence). Between the trimmed V and J ends, which lost 2 bases and 6 bases, there was a span of 17 bases. This CDR3 contains 16 residues. One entry per CDR3 protein results from TCRdb running MiXCR on the RT-PCR reads. The table shows about 780,000 distinct CDR3 sequences, with roughly 20% occurring only once. For this clonotype: The target antigen is unknown.

Overall study results and limits: The authors suggested that few new T cells are recruited per seasonal influenza vaccination.

The rearrangement joins TRBV7-9 to TRBJ2-1; no definite D call. Source: PBMCs from blood, taken 4 to 6 days after vaccination. The TCR originated in a man aged 50-59 years who received an inactivated influenza vaccine. CDR3 bases: TGTGCCAGCAGCTTAACCACGGGCGTAATAGGCAATGAGCAGTTCTTC. It is translated as CASSLTTGVIGNEQFF.